This T cell receptor beta chain emerged from a study of T cell changes during pregnancy in multiple sclerosis (dated by TCRdb to 2018 to 2020). General notes on the study: Changes in the T cell repertoire over the course of pregnancy were examined in this study in women with multiple sclerosis.

Comment on this clone: There is no known antigen for this receptor. One base away there is no much larger clone; base qualities are not given.

The CDR3 runs 16 residues from the cysteine to the phenylalanine. Left in the record is the CDR3 DNA by itself, 48 bases read in frame from the first base. V loses 0 bases at its end and J loses 6 bases; junction bases beyond the gene matches: 8. For CDR1 and CDR2, the germline V gene lists SGHVS and FQNEAQ. Library preparation employed the immunoSEQ multiplex PCR assay. This immuneACCESS table, as held by TCRdb, lists in-frame sequences with V and J called but not all clones. Of the missing ones, under half trace to an unresolved V gene in checked studies; the others have no known cause. The sample table lists some 90,000 clones, 92% of them with a count of one. Clones ranked in the top ten supply less than 2% of the sample.

The sequencing used peripheral blood, collected in the first trimester of pregnancy. This receptor chain uses TRBV7-8 and TRBJ2-7; 10 central bases correspond to TRBD2. This TCR was recovered from a female donor with multiple sclerosis, enrolled in a pregnancy study. The CDR3 is CASSLALSGRAGEQYF. DNA sequence: TGTGCCAGCAGCTTAGCGCTAAGCGGGAGGGCCGGCGAGCAGTACTTC.